Shown below are 5 T cell receptor beta chains from a single sample sequenced in a study of T cells after yellow fever vaccination. TCRdb independently ran MiXCR on the 5' RACE reads; one entry per CDR3 protein. The profile shows fewer than 350,000 distinct CDR3 sequences, 8.7% of them singletons. Source: PBMCs, taken on the day of the first yellow fever vaccination. Receptors were obtained from a man aged 18 to 29 who received the YFV17D yellow fever vaccine.

This chain joins TRBV7-9 and TRBJ2-2; D unclear. CDR3 length: 14 residues. V was trimmed by 5 bases and J by 7 bases, leaving 14 bases between them. Per the germline V gene, CDR1 is SEHNR and CDR2 is FQNEAQ (reference sequence). CDR3 residues: CASSPWGGFGELFF. The CDR3, as DNA: TGTGCCAGCAGCCCCTGGGGTGGCTTCGGGGAGCTGTTTTTT.

CDR3 DNA sequence: TGTGCCACCAGTGACCCCCTGGAGGGGTACAATGAGCAGTTCTTC. It specifies CATSDPLEGYNEQFF. The chain has TRBV24-1 and TRBJ2-1; a possible D gene is TRBD2 (6 bases). This CDR3 comprises 15 residues. Germline V gene lookup returns CDR1 KGHDR and CDR2 SFDVKD. V was pared by 4 bases and J by 4 bases, with 13 bases between.

The chain couples TRBV7-8 to TRBJ1-2, with no clear D. Germline V gene data show CDR1 as SGHVS and CDR2 as FQNEAQ. CDR3 length: 13 residues. V lost 1 base, J lost 8 bases, and 11 bases lay in between. CDR3 protein: CASSLDTVYGYTF. The DNA for the CDR3 is TGTGCCAGCAGCTTAGACACGGTCTACGGCTACACCTTC.

For this clonotype: A much bigger clone sits one base away, suggesting this may be a read error. This chain uses TRBV7-2 with TRBJ2-3; D is ambiguous. There are 14 residues in the CDR3. With 1 base removed from V and 2 bases from J, the gap between germline ends came to 7 bases. Looked up from germline, CDR1 is SGHTA and CDR2 is FQGNSA. Written as DNA, the CDR3 is TGTGCCAGCAGCTTAGACGGGTTCACAGATACGCAGTATTTT. It encodes CASSLDGFTDTQYF.

The chain employs TRBV12-3 or TRBV12-4 and TRBJ2-6, with D perhaps TRBD2 (6 bases). V was clipped by 7 bases and J by 4 bases, with 17 bases between them. The CDR3 length is 16 residues. The CDR3 DNA reads TGTGCCAGCACTGGAGATCTAGCGATCGGGGCCAACGTCCTGACTTTC. As protein: CASTGDLAIGANVLTF.